These 27 T cell receptor beta chains share one sample of origin, sequenced in a study of neurological immune-mediated disorders. The time point: technical triplicate 3. TCRdb reanalysed the 5' RACE reads using MiXCR and keeps one entry per CDR3 protein. Of fewer than 35,000 distinct CDR3 sequences in the sample, about 16% were seen once. Sequencing input: CD4+ T cells from blood. Every receptor here comes from a female donor with HTLV-1-associated myelopathy (HAM/TSP).

This clonotype was found many times. The V call is TRBV20-1, the J call TRBJ2-2, with 10 positions matching TRBD2. Germline-derived CDR1 and CDR2 are DFQATT and SNEGSKA (reference sequence). CDR3 length: 15 amino acids. V dropped 7 bases and J dropped 10; count of bases not matched to a gene: 15. Here the CDR3 reads CSVARVAGGFAELFF. CDR3 DNA sequence: TGCAGTGTCGCGCGGGTAGCGGGGGGCTTCGCGGAGCTGTTTTTT.

This clonotype has only one observation. This chain joins TRBV20-1 and TRBJ2-5, with a weak D call TRBD1 (5 bases). The CDR3 has 14 residues. Germline assignment: CDR1 DFQATT and CDR2 SNEGSKA (reference sequence). V gave up 1 base and J gave up 5 bases, with 14 bases separating them. CDR3 bases: TGCAGTGCTAGAGTAGTAGGGGCCTCGGAGACCCAGTACTTC. Amino acids: CSARVVGASETQYF.

The rearrangement uses TRBV6-2 or TRBV6-3 and TRBJ2-5; D is possibly TRBD1 or TRBD2 (6 bases each). V gave up 7 bases and J gave up 4 bases, with 19 bases separating them. The CDR3 is 15 amino acids. Per germline, CDR1 MNHEY and CDR2 SVGEGT. CDR3 residues: CASIRVGAGGETQYF. The CDR3 DNA sequence: TGTGCCAGCATTCGCGTGGGGGCCGGGGGAGAGACCCAGTACTTC.

This clonotype has a count of ten or more. The CDR3 bases are TGTGCCGACCGGAGAGGGCTAAATCAGCCCCAGCATTTT. It encodes CADRRGLNQPQHF. The chain carries TRBV7-3 and TRBJ1-5; D call uncertain. Trimming took 11 bases from V and 4 from J, leaving 15 bases between them. This CDR3 spans 13 amino acids. Germline V lookup: CDR1 SGHTA, CDR2 FQGTGA.

This clonotype was seen ten or more times. The chain carries TRBV7-9 and TRBJ2-7, with 10 positions matching TRBD2. This CDR3 has 14 amino acids. The trim removed 4 bases at V and 2 bases at J, leaving 2 bases unmatched. Per the germline V gene, CDR1 is SEHNR and CDR2 is FQNEAQ (reference sequence). DNA for the CDR3: TGTGCCAGCAGCTCCGGGACTAGCGCCTACGAGCAGTACTTC. This codes for CASSSGTSAYEQYF.

This clonotype is categorized as medium-sized. V usage is TRBV7-8 and J usage is TRBJ2-1, with TRBD1 as a possible D gene (5 bases). The CDR3 contains 15 residues. CDR1 is SGHVS and CDR2 is FQNEAQ in the germline V gene. V shed 8 bases and J shed 5 bases, with 19 bases lying between them. The CDR3 nucleotides read TGTGCCAGCGGGGCGAGCCGAAGGGCTGACAATGAGCAGTTCTTC. Amino acids: CASGASRRADNEQFF. Variable domain in full (rest from reference TRBV7-8 and TRBJ2-1): GAGVSQSPRYKVAKRGQDVALRCDPISGHVSLFWYQQALGQGPEFLTYFQNEAQLDKSGLPSDRFFAERPEGSVSTLKIQRTQQEDSAVYLCASGASRRADNEQFFGPGTRLTVL.

This clonotype occurred many times. V usage is TRBV28 and J usage is TRBJ2-2; D perhaps matches TRBD2 (5 bases). The length of the CDR3 is 15 residues. Germline values: CDR1 MDHEN, CDR2 SYDVKM. V was shortened by 5 bases and J by 1 base, with 11 bases between the two germline ends. The CDR3 sequence: CASSPPAGNTGELFF. The CDR3 DNA is TGTGCCAGCAGTCCCCCGGCGGGGAACACCGGGGAGCTGTTTTTT. Looking up the rest from reference TRBV28 and TRBJ2-2 gives the full variable domain: DVKVTQSSRYLVKRTGEKVFLECVQDMDHENMFWYRQDPGLGLRLIYFSYDVKMKEKGDIPEGYSVSREKKERFSLILESASTNQTSMYLCASSPPAGNTGELFFGEGSRLTVL.

Of note for this clonotype: The junction and the germline gene differ at one end; a read error may be behind it. The V call is TRBV20-1, the J call TRBJ2-7; 12 bases fit TRBD1. This CDR3 is 14 amino acids long. Germline V gene data show CDR1 as DFQATT and CDR2 as SNEGSKA (reference sequence). The CDR3 DNA is TGCAATGCTAGAACGGGACAGGGGGCAGGGGAGAAGTACTTC. It specifies CNARTGQGAGEKYF.

The sample holds many counts of this clonotype. V gene TRBV28 combines with J gene TRBJ2-7, with 9 positions matching TRBD1. V shed 6 bases and J 2 bases; nucleotides not matched to a gene: 8. CDR3 length equals 15 residues. The germline V gene encodes CDR1 MDHEN and CDR2 SYDVKM. DNA of the CDR3: TGTGCCAGCAGCCCGACAGGGGGGTGGACCTACGAGCAGTACTTC. Translated: CASSPTGGWTYEQYF.

At least ten counts were recorded for this clonotype. The chain employs TRBV28 and TRBJ1-3; D remains ambiguous. The CDR3 sequence is 17 residues long. V dropped 5 bases and J dropped 4 bases, with 21 bases sitting between them. Germline V gives CDR1 MDHEN, CDR2 SYDVKM. CDR3 in amino acids: CASSSPRPGGEGNTIYF. The CDR3 nucleotides are TGTGCCAGCAGTAGTCCCCGACCGGGCGGGGAGGGAAACACCATATATTTT.

The sample holds many counts of this clonotype. The CDR3 reads CSASLAVTDTQYF. The CDR3 DNA reads as TGCAGTGCCTCACTAGCGGTCACAGATACGCAGTATTTT. The J gene is TRBJ2-3, the V gene TRBV20-1; TRBD2 agrees at 8 bases. V lost 6 bases and J lost 2; bases outside the gene matches: 4. The CDR3 has 13 residues. The V gene's germline CDR1 is DFQATT and CDR2 SNEGSKA (reference sequence).

This clonotype came up many times. V and J are TRBV20-1 and TRBJ1-2; 7 positions match TRBD1. Germline V gene sequence: CDR1 DFQATT, CDR2 SNEGSKA (reference sequence). J gave up 4 bases and V 0 bases, and 11 bases lay outside the gene matches. This CDR3 has 16 amino acids. In DNA form, the CDR3 reads TGCAGTGCTAGAGATCCTTCGACAGGGTACAGCTATGGCTACACCTTC. This sequence encodes CSARDPSTGYSYGYTF.

This clonotype has a count of ten or more. V is TRBV5-4 and J is TRBJ2-7; TRBD1 or TRBD2 may be the D gene (5 bases each). V was clipped by 4 bases and J by 3 bases, with 17 bases between them. The CDR3 is made up of 15 amino acids. From germline, CDR1 is SGHNT and CDR2 YYREEE (reference sequence). The DNA of the CDR3 is TGTGCCAGCAGCGCATCCTTCGCAGGGAGCTACGAGCAGTACTTC. This codes for CASSASFAGSYEQYF.

This clonotype was seen at least ten times. This chain connects TRBV24-1 to TRBJ2-4; TRBD2 aligns across 12 bases. Trimming cost V 5 bases and J 0 bases; bases outside gene matches: 10. From germline, CDR1 is KGHDR and CDR2 SFDVKD. The CDR3 has 19 residues. CDR3 sequence: CATSVPGLAGPVAKNIQYF. CDR3 DNA: TGTGCCACCAGTGTCCCGGGACTAGCGGGTCCCGTAGCCAAAAACATTCAGTACTTC.

There are many counts of this clonotype. The chain has TRBV5-1 and TRBJ2-1; 9 bases fit TRBD1. Germline values: CDR1 SGHRS, CDR2 YFSETQ. V shed 4 bases and J 5 bases; nucleotides not matched to a gene: 7. This CDR3 is built from 15 residues. The chain's CDR3 is CASSPRDRADNEQFF. As DNA, the CDR3 is TGCGCCAGCAGCCCCCGGGACAGGGCGGACAATGAGCAGTTCTTC.

In this sample, this clonotype turned up many times. This rearrangement joins TRBV3-1 to TRBJ2-7, with a possible D match to TRBD1 (5 bases). From germline, CDR1 is LGHDT and CDR2 YNNKEL (reference sequence). The germline V and J ends were trimmed by 0 bases and 9 bases, with 15 bases remaining between them. There are 14 residues in the CDR3. CDR3 nucleotides: TGTGCCAGCAGCCAAGAGTACCTCCAGGGCCCGCAGTACTTC. It yields the protein CASSQEYLQGPQYF.

For the CDR3, the DNA is TGTGCCATCAGTGAGTTTCGGCCTGCAAACACAGATACGCAGTATTTT. Its translation is CAISEFRPANTDTQYF. The chain has TRBV10-3 and TRBJ2-3; D is unresolved. CDR1 and CDR2 (germline): ENHRY, SYGVKD. CDR3 size: 16 residues. The germline V and J ends were trimmed by 1 base and 2 bases, with 13 bases remaining between them.

This clonotype was seen many times. The J gene is TRBJ2-1, the V gene TRBV20-1, with 7 bases fitting TRBD2. This CDR3 region has 16 residues. Looked up from germline, CDR1 is DFQATT and CDR2 is SNEGSKA (reference sequence). V dropped 1 base and J dropped 1; count of bases not matched to a gene: 7. This chain's CDR3 is CSARAQLGGSYNEQFF. The CDR3 coding sequence is TGCAGTGCTAGAGCCCAGTTGGGAGGGTCCTACAATGAGCAGTTCTTC.

This clonotype was seen many times. The V gene is TRBV20-1, the J gene TRBJ2-1; 7 nucleotides agree with TRBD2. The CDR3 spans 16 residues. The ends lost 0 bases at V and 7 bases at J; junction bases unmatched: 12. Germline CDR1 is DFQATT and CDR2 is SNEGSKA (reference sequence). The chain's CDR3 is CSARDGGGRAENEQFF. For the CDR3, the DNA is TGCAGTGCTAGAGATGGGGGGGGGAGGGCAGAAAATGAGCAGTTCTTC.

In this sample, this clonotype turned up many times. Written as DNA, the CDR3 is TGTGCCAGCAGCCCCGCCGGAGGGACTGAAGCTTTCTTT. Translated, it gives CASSPAGGTEAFF. The chain couples TRBV12-3 or TRBV12-4 to TRBJ1-1; D is unclear. The CDR3 is 13 residues long. Deletions cut 6 bases from V and 5 bases from J, with 13 bases between.

This clonotype was picked up many times. This chain uses TRBV7-8 with TRBJ1-1; TRBD1 is a possible D gene (6 bases). Germline CDR1 SGHVS, CDR2 FQNEAQ. The CDR3 sequence is 16 residues long. Trimming shortened V by 5 bases and J by 0 bases, and 16 bases separated the two germline ends. DNA of the CDR3: TGTGCCAGCAGCCCCATCGGGGGGGGGCTGAACACTGAAGCTTTCTTT. It is translated as CASSPIGGGLNTEAFF.

This clonotype has a count of ten or more. V is TRBV2 and J is TRBJ2-3, with 9 nucleotides matching TRBD2. The CDR3 sequence is 14 residues long. CDR1 and CDR2 (germline): SNHLY, FYNNEI. Trimming took 7 bases from V and 3 from J; bases not matched to a gene: 5. This chain's CDR3 is CASIWTSETDTQYF. The CDR3 coding sequence is TGTGCCAGCATTTGGACTAGCGAAACAGATACGCAGTATTTT.

This sequence joins TRBV25-1 and TRBJ1-1; 7 bases line up with TRBD1. V dropped 4 bases and J dropped 3; count of bases not matched to a gene: 8. This CDR3 comprises 15 residues. Germline CDR1 MGHDK, CDR2 SYGVNS. CDR3 in DNA: TGTGCCAGCAGTGCCACAGGGGAAGGGGACACTGAAGCTTTCTTT. Protein product: CASSATGEGDTEAFF.

This clonotype came up many times. The chain couples TRBV20-1 to TRBJ2-5; weak D call: TRBD2 (5 bases). The CDR3 consists of 13 residues. Trimming took off 2 bases at V and 6 bases at J, with 13 bases between the two ends. Germline CDR1 DFQATT, CDR2 SNEGSKA (reference sequence). In DNA, the CDR3 is TGCAGTGCTAGACGTGGCGGGCCGAAGACCCAGTACTTC. As protein: CSARRGGPKTQYF.

This clonotype was seen at least ten times. This chain connects TRBV3-1 to TRBJ2-2; D gene unclear. Trimming left V 2 bases short and J 6 bases short, with 4 bases between. Per the germline V gene, CDR1 is LGHDT and CDR2 is YNNKEL (reference sequence). The CDR3 is 12 residues long. The CDR3 reads CASSQYSGELFF. As DNA, the CDR3 is TGTGCCAGCAGCCAATATTCCGGGGAGCTGTTTTTT.

This clonotype was seen at least ten times. This chain uses TRBV5-6 with TRBJ1-2, with 7 bases that match TRBD1. The CDR3 runs 19 residues. Germline CDR1 is SGHDT and CDR2 is YYEEEE. The V segment lost 2 bases and the J segment 0 bases; nucleotides outside the gene matches: 16. CDR3 region: CASSFTTGTQIGANYGYTF. CDR3 bases: TGTGCCAGCAGCTTTACGACAGGGACACAAATCGGAGCTAACTATGGCTACACCTTC. Based on the CDR3 plus reference TRBV5-6 and TRBJ1-2, the full variable domain is DAGVTQSPTHLIKTRGQQVTLRCSPKSGHDTVSWYQQALGQGPQFIFQYYEEEERQRGNFPDRFSGHQFPNYSSELNVNALLLGDSALYLCASSFTTGTQIGANYGYTFGSGTRLTVV.

This clonotype came up many times. The rearrangement joins TRBV5-1 to TRBJ2-7; D is ambiguous. The V and J ends lost 5 bases and 6 bases respectively, with 15 bases between them. This CDR3 is built from 13 residues. CDR1 SGHRS and CDR2 YFSETQ come from the germline V gene. The CDR3 DNA sequence: TGCGCCAGCAGAATCCTTCTAGATTCCGAGCAGTACTTC. It specifies CASRILLDSEQYF.